This note documents a single TCR beta chain sequence. Its antigen is currently unknown. These data originate in a study of tissue T cells after allogeneic stem cell transplantation. Study in general: Graft-versus-host disease patients received grafts, four unmodified and three CD34-selected to deplete T cells. Every graft-versus-host disease patient had gastrointestinal disease and got several lines of graft-versus-host disease therapy. Viable blood and marrow gave sorted CD3+ T cells if numbers allowed.

Germline loops: CDR1 MDHEN, CDR2 SYDVKM. The junction had 10 bases not matched to a gene; V was cut back by 7 bases and J by 4 bases. The CDR3 totals 15 residues. General study findings and limits: Across patients, clones rarely overlapped, yet motif clusters were shared tissue-specifically.

Produced via immunoSEQ multiplex PCR; TCRdb's table is partial and in-frame only. The data show tens of thousands of clones, 65% to 90% seen once. This TCR derives from a woman between 18 and 50 years old who later had graft-versus-host disease after an allogeneic stem cell transplant. Here the sequenced sample was blood, taken before transplantation. The chain joins TRBV28 to TRBJ2-3; 8 bases are a match to TRBD2. The CDR3: CASNKYAGGSDTQYF. CDR3 nucleotides: TGTGCCAGCAACAAGTATGCGGGGGGCTCAGATACGCAGTATTTT.